A single sample is the source of the 6 T cell receptor beta chains below, sequenced in a study of cytomegalovirus exposure and HLA in healthy donors. Method: immunoSEQ multiplex PCR; TCRdb's copy keeps in-frame clones and lacks some. Of around 49,000 clones detected, roughly 94% appear once; the ten largest clones hold approximately 8%. Sequencing was carried out using PBMCs. These receptors were collected from a woman under 30 in good health and CMV-seropositive.

This clone showed up just once. This chain joins TRBV11-2 and TRBJ1-3; the match to TRBD1 covers 7 bases. Looked up from germline, CDR1 is SGHAT and CDR2 is FQNNGV. The trim removed 1 base at V and 0 bases at J, leaving 12 bases unmatched. CDR3 size: 19 residues. CDR3 coding DNA: TGTGCCAGCAGCTTAGTGTCCTTGGCAGGGGGTTACTCTGGAAACACCATATATTTT. Translated: CASSLVSLAGGYSGNTIYF.

This clone was counted a single time. The chain has TRBV13 and TRBJ1-2, with 11 bases identical to TRBD1. The junction had 5 bases not matched to a gene; V was cut back by 5 bases and J by 3 bases. The CDR3 extends over 15 amino acids. Germline V CDR1 and CDR2: PRHDT, FYEKMQ (reference sequence). CDR3 nucleotides: TGTGCCAGCAGCGGGCGGACAGGGGGCGACTATGGCTACACCTTC. It translates to CASSGRTGGDYGYTF.

This chain connects TRBV11-2 to TRBJ2-1; a possible D gene is TRBD2 (6 bases). Deletions cut 5 bases from V and 9 bases from J, with 8 bases between. Germline CDR1 is SGHAT and CDR2 is FQNNGV. There are 11 residues in the CDR3. The CDR3: CASSGAGEQFF. CDR3 sequence (DNA): TGTGCCAGCAGCGGAGCGGGTGAGCAGTTCTTC.

The chain recombines TRBV4-2 with TRBJ2-7, with 7 positions matching TRBD1. Germline CDR1 LGHNA, CDR2 YNFKEQ. The CDR3 spans 13 residues. The J segment lost 1 base and the V segment lost 11 bases, leaving 8 bases of the junction unmatched. The chain's CDR3 is CASGDSGSYEQYF. DNA for the CDR3: TGTGCCTCCGGGGACAGTGGTTCCTACGAGCAGTACTTC.

Only one count was recorded for this clone. The V call is TRBV27, the J call TRBJ1-4, with D perhaps matching TRBD1 (5 bases). Germline CDR1 and CDR2: MNHEY and SMNVEV (reference sequence). Between the trimmed V and J ends, which lost 8 bases and 0 bases, there was a span of 10 bases. CDR3 length: 14 residues. The CDR3 here is CASGAIATNEKLFF. The DNA of the CDR3 is TGTGCCAGCGGGGCCATAGCAACTAATGAAAAACTGTTTTTT.

The rearrangement joins TRBV29-1 to TRBJ2-7; tentative D call: TRBD2 (6 bases). CDR3 size: 11 residues. The V gene's germline CDR1 is SQVTM and CDR2 ANQGSEA. The ends were cut back, 4 bases at V and 6 bases at J, with 10 bases in the middle. CDR3 sequence: CSVATSSEQYF. CDR3 bases: TGCAGCGTTGCGACTAGTAGCGAGCAGTACTTC.